Below are 17 T cell receptor beta chains sequenced from a single sample in a study of sequential checkpoint blockade in melanoma. The repertoire was sequenced with immunoSEQ multiplex PCR; TCRdb's copy has only in-frame clones and lacks some. The sample has 19,000 or so clones, 67% seen once; the top ten hold under 25%. Treatment meaning: randomized to nivolumab then ipilimumab (arm A) or the reverse (arm B). The specimen was CD8+ T cells sorted from blood (inferred from file names), collected from a patient given nivolumab and ipilimumab in sequence. These receptors all stem from a human donor with melanoma.

This chain connects TRBV6-5 to TRBJ2-7; 7 bases map to TRBD2. CDR1 and CDR2 (germline): MNHEY, SVGAGI. This CDR3 region has 14 residues. Trimming took 6 bases from V and 3 from J; bases not matched to a gene: 8. The CDR3 DNA is TGTGCCAGCAGGACGGGGGGTGGGAGCTACGAGCAGTACTTC. As protein: CASRTGGGSYEQYF.

This sequence joins TRBV5-1 and TRBJ2-1, with TRBD2 matching over 13 bases. Germline CDR1 reads SGHRS; CDR2 reads YFSETQ. The ends lost 4 bases at V and 6 bases at J; junction bases unmatched: 4. The CDR3 consists of 15 residues. CDR3 protein: CASSPTSGGVNEQFF. The CDR3 DNA sequence: TGCGCCAGCAGCCCAACTAGCGGGGGGGTCAATGAGCAGTTCTTC.

V is TRBV6-5 and J is TRBJ2-1, with D perhaps TRBD1 (5 bases). In germline, CDR1 is MNHEY, CDR2 SVGAGI. V was clipped by 6 bases and J by 0 bases, with 12 bases between them. The CDR3 is made up of 15 amino acids. For the CDR3, the DNA is TGTGCCAGCAGCCAGACAGCGAGCTCCTACAATGAGCAGTTCTTC. Translating gives CASSQTASSYNEQFF.

This clone has a handful of counts. The chain is built from TRBV2 and TRBJ2-7; D unclear. Germline CDR1 SNHLY, CDR2 FYNNEI. This CDR3 has 13 amino acids. Between the trimmed V and J ends, which lost 3 bases and 4 bases, there was a span of 10 bases. The CDR3 DNA reads TGTGCCAGCAGTGATGCGGAGCCTTACGAGCAGTACGTC. Protein product: CASSDAEPYEQYV.

V usage is TRBV5-6 and J usage is TRBJ2-3; D call uncertain. V dropped 4 bases and J dropped 3 bases, with 3 bases sitting between them. The germline V gene has CDR1 SGHDT and CDR2 YYEEEE. The CDR3 runs to 11 residues. DNA of the CDR3: TGTGCCAGCAGCCTAACAGATACGCAGTATTTT. It codes for CASSLTDTQYF. The whole variable domain, remainder taken from reference TRBV5-6 and TRBJ2-3, is DAGVTQSPTHLIKTRGQQVTLRCSPKSGHDTVSWYQQALGQGPQFIFQYYEEEERQRGNFPDRFSGHQFPNYSSELNVNALLLGDSALYLCASSLTDTQYFGPGTRLTVL.

V usage is TRBV11-2 and J usage is TRBJ2-1; D not resolved. Trimming left V 3 bases short and J 8 bases short, with 5 bases between. Per germline, CDR1 SGHAT and CDR2 FQNNGV. This CDR3 spans 11 amino acids. The CDR3 region has the DNA TGTGCCAGCAGCTTTCGGGATGAGCAGTTCTTC. Translated: CASSFRDEQFF.

The rearrangement joins TRBV6-4 to TRBJ2-3, with no clear D. The CDR3 is 13 residues long. Germline CDR1 is MRHNA and CDR2 is SNTAGT. Between the trimmed V and J ends, which lost 3 bases and 2 bases, there was a span of 6 bases. The CDR3 is CASSESVTDTQYF. In nucleotides, the CDR3 is TGTGCCAGCAGTGAGTCAGTCACAGATACGCAGTATTTT.

The chain carries TRBV5-6 and TRBJ2-7; weak D call: TRBD2 (6 bases). The germline CDR1 and CDR2 sequences are SGHDT and YYEEEE. The V gene lost 7 bases and the J gene lost 7 bases, with 15 bases spanning the gap. This CDR3 spans 12 amino acids. CDR3 protein: CASGGTGVEQYF. DNA of the CDR3: TGTGCCAGCGGAGGGACTGGGGTTGAGCAGTACTTC.

The CDR3 reads CASSDSTGEAGYEQYF. As DNA, the CDR3 is TGTGCCAGCAGCGACTCGACAGGGGAGGCGGGCTACGAGCAGTACTTC. V usage is TRBV9 and J usage is TRBJ2-7; 8 bases are a match to TRBD1. V lost 3 bases to trimming and J lost 3 bases; unmatched junction nucleotides: 11. This CDR3 is built from 16 residues. Looked up from germline, CDR1 is SGDLS and CDR2 is YYNGEE.

Worth noting for this clone: One end of the junction does not line up with germline, which may come from a read error. Written as DNA, the CDR3 is TGTGCCAGCAGTCCGCCGACAGGGGGGAATTCACCCCTCCACTTT. Amino acid sequence: CASSPPTGGNSPLHF. The chain uses TRBV10-3 and TRBJ1-6; 9 nucleotides agree with TRBD1. The CDR3 sequence is 15 residues long. Germline loops: CDR1 ENHRY, CDR2 SYGVKD.

The CDR3 coding sequence is TGTGCCAGCAGCTCTACAGGGGGTGAGGCACCCCTCCACTTT. This translates into CASSSTGGEAPLHF. This chain links TRBV7-9 with TRBJ1-6; 8 bases are shared with TRBD1. The CDR3 has 14 amino acids. The V segment lost 4 bases and the J segment 11 bases; nucleotides outside the gene matches: 7. The germline V gene encodes CDR1 SEHNR and CDR2 FQNEAQ (reference sequence).

V and J are TRBV7-9 and TRBJ2-7, with D uncertain. Trimming removed 5 bases at V and 3 bases at J, with 11 bases between. This CDR3 has 13 amino acids. Germline loops: CDR1 SEHNR, CDR2 FQNEAQ (reference sequence). CDR3 sequence (DNA): TGTGCCAGCAGCCGACCTGGGCTCTACGAGCAGTACGTC. Its protein is CASSRPGLYEQYV.

The rearrangement joins TRBV6-6 to TRBJ1-2; D may be TRBD1 (6 bases). Per germline, CDR1 MNHNY and CDR2 SVGAGI (reference sequence). Trimming left V 0 bases short and J 6 bases short, with 11 bases between. This CDR3 has 14 amino acids. This CDR3 reads CASSYSEQGNGYTF. DNA of the CDR3: TGTGCCAGCAGTTACTCCGAACAGGGAAATGGCTACACCTTC.

CDR3 residues: CASILAGTHEQFF. The CDR3 DNA sequence: TGTGCCTCCATCCTAGCGGGGACCCATGAGCAGTTCTTC. The rearrangement uses TRBV19 and TRBJ2-1, with TRBD2 matching over 9 bases. V lost 11 bases and J lost 8; bases outside the gene matches: 10. The CDR3 has 13 amino acids. Germline V lookup: CDR1 LNHDA, CDR2 SQIVND (reference sequence).

This clone occurred a few times. CDR3 DNA sequence: TGTGCCAGCAGCTTAGAGGGACTGTACACTGAAGCTTTCTTT. Its protein product is CASSLEGLYTEAFF. J is TRBJ1-1 and V is TRBV11-2, with D possibly TRBD1 on 5 matching bases. The CDR3 has 14 residues. The ends were cut back, 0 bases at V and 3 bases at J, with 8 bases in the middle. CDR1 is SGHAT, CDR2 FQNNGV, per germline.

Many counts were recorded for this clone. This chain uses TRBV4-3 with TRBJ2-2; tentative D call: TRBD2 (6 bases). This CDR3 spans 16 amino acids. Between the trimmed V and J ends, which lost 0 bases and 3 bases, there was a span of 11 bases. CDR1 is LGHNA and CDR2 is YSLEER in the germline V gene. CDR3 nucleotide sequence: TGCGCCAGCAGCCAAGAGGGCGGGGAGGACACCGGGGAGCTGTTTTTT. Translation: CASSQEGGEDTGELFF.

J is TRBJ2-7 and V is TRBV5-1, with D perhaps TRBD2 (6 bases). The V gene lost 7 bases and the J gene lost 5 bases, with 13 bases spanning the gap. The germline gives CDR1 SGHRS, CDR2 YFSETQ. This CDR3 region has 12 residues. The CDR3 region is CASSLGGDEQYF. The CDR3 region has the DNA TGCGCCAGCTCTCTGGGGGGAGACGAGCAGTACTTC.